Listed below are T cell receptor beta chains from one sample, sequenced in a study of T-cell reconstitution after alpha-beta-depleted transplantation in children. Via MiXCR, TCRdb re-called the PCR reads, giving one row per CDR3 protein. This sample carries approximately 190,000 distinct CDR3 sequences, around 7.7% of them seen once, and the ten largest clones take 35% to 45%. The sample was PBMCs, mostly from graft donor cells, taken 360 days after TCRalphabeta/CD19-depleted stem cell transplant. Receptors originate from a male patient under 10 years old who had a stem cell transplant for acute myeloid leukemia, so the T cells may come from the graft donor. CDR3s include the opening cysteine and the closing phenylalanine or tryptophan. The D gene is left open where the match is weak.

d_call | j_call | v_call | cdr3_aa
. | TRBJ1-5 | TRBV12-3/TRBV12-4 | CASSLRGAFGHQPQHF
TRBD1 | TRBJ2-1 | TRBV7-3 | CASSLDRRSYNEQFF
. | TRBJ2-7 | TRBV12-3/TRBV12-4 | CASSWDGAYEQYF
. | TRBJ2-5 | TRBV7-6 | CASSLRGRTQETQYF
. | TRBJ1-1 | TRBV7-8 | CASSPSGAMNTEAFF
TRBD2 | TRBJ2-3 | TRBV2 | CASSEDSGADTQYF
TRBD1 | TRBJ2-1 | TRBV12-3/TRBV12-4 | CASSRAGQGTNEQFF
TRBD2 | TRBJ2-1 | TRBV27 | CASSSTSGGASYNEQFF
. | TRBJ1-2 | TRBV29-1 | CSVGPSSKGYTF
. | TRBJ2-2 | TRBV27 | CASSPWTGRAGELFF
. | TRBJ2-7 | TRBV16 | CASNGGPSSYEQYF
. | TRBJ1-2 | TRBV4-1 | CASSQVGIGTVNGYTF
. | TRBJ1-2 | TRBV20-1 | CSARRGDGYTF
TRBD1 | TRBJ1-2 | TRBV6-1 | CASSAVGDRDYGYTF
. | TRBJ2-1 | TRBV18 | CASSLYNEQFF
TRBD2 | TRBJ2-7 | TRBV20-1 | CSARDLSGRRYEQYF
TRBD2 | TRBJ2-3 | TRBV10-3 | CAISESNLAGGRTDTQYF
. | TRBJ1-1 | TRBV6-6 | CASSYDTEAFF
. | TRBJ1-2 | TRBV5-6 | CASSLRVYYGYTF
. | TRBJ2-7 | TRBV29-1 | CSAKSPIYEQYF
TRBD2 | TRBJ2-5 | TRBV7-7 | CASSPSRLAGFQETQYF
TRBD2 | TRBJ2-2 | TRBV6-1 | CASSPGLESGELFF
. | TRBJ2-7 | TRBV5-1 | CASSLRTDLEQYF
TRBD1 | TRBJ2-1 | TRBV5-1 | CASSIGQGAYNEQFF
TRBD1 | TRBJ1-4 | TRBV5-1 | CASSFRTGSEKLFF